Listed below are T cell receptor beta chains from one sample, sequenced in a study of graft-versus-host responses after intestinal transplantation. Sequencing used immunoSEQ multiplex PCR; TCRdb keeps in-frame clones, though not all of them. The table records over 75,000 clones, roughly 90% of them present only once. Their recognized antigens are unknown. This specimen consisted of unstimulated CD8+ T cells sorted from spleen or lymph node cells, obtained before transplant. The receptor source for this set is a human donor who was the organ donor for an intestinal transplant. CDR3s include the opening cysteine and the closing phenylalanine or tryptophan. D genes are given only for firm matches. Expanded clones are given a class, and other clones once, few, many or no size at all.

TRBJ1-1 - - TRBV5-6 TGTGCCAGCAGCTTGGGGGCAGGCCAGAACACTGAAGCTTTCTTT CASSLGAGQNTEAFF
TRBJ2-5 - TRBD2 TRBV5-4 TGTGCCAGCAGCTTGAGGCGGGGGGAAGAGACCCAGTACTTC CASSLRRGEETQYF
TRBJ2-7 few - TRBV19 TGTGCCACGAGAAGCTCCTACGAGCAGTACTTC CATRSSYEQYF
TRBJ2-1 - TRBD1 TRBV5-1 TGCGCCAGCAGCTCCCGGGACAGGGATTACAATGAGCAGTTCTTC CASSSRDRDYNEQFF
TRBJ2-5 - TRBD1 TRBV9 TGTGCCAGCAGCTCCCGGGACAGGGAGTTGGAGACCCAGTACTTC CASSSRDRELETQYF
TRBJ2-1 - - TRBV2 TGTGCCACCCTACGGAGGGCGGGACGAACAAGGGGCAATGAGCAGTTCTTC CATLRRAGRTRGNEQFF
TRBJ2-7 - TRBD1 TRBV28 TGTGCCAGCAGTCCCAACCCGACAGGGGAGTACGAGCAGTACTTC CASSPNPTGEYEQYF
TRBJ1-5 once - TRBV27 TGTGCCAGCAGAACGGGCAATCAGCCCCAGCATTTT CASRTGNQPQHF
TRBJ2-1 - TRBD2 TRBV9 TGTGCCAGCAGCGATTTGGGACTAGCGGGGGATGGGGAGCAGTTCTTC CASSDLGLAGDGEQFF
TRBJ2-1 - TRBD1 TRBV11-2 TGTGCCAGCACCATAGGGGGCAGCCCCAATGAGCAGTTCTTC CASTIGGSPNEQFF
TRBJ1-4 - - TRBV28 TGTGCCAGCAGTTTATTACTCGCAACTAATGAAAAACTGTTTTTT CASSLLLATNEKLFF
TRBJ2-4 - TRBD1 TRBV2 TGTGCCAGCAGTTCACAGGGGGCTGAAAAAAACATTCAGTACTTC CASSSQGAEKNIQYF
TRBJ1-4 - - TRBV6-1 TGTGCCAGCAGTGAATCTACAGGGATTAATGAAAAACTGTTTTTT CASSESTGINEKLFF
TRBJ1-5 - - TRBV28 TGTGCCAGCCGTTACCTCGGGTTTGGCAATCAGCCCCAGCATTTT CASRYLGFGNQPQHF
TRBJ1-2 - - TRBV6-1 TGTGCCAGCAGTGAAGATAACAGGTTCTATGGCTACACCTTC CASSEDNRFYGYTF
TRBJ2-1 - TRBD2 TRBV7-8 TGTGCCAGCAGCTTTAGAGCGGGATTTGGTGAGCAGTTCTTC CASSFRAGFGEQFF
TRBJ2-7 - - TRBV19 TGTGCCAGTAGTATCTCAGGGGGAGGCCCCTACGAGCAGTACTTC CASSISGGGPYEQYF
TRBJ2-2 once TRBD2 TRBV23-1 TGCGCCAGCGGTTCCGGGACTAGCGGGACCGGGGAGCTGTTTTTT CASGSGTSGTGELFF
TRBJ2-1 - TRBD2 TRBV7-9 TGTGCCAGCAGCCAGGGACTAGTTAAATACAATGAGCAGTTCTTC CASSQGLVKYNEQFF
TRBJ2-7 - TRBD1 TRBV4-2 TGTGCCAGCAGCCCAAGGACAGGGGGCTACGAGCAGTATTTC CASSPRTGGYEQYF
TRBJ2-3 - TRBD2 TRBV13 TGTGCCAGCAGCTTATGGGTTAGCGGGGGACTTAACACAGATACGCAGTATTTT CASSLWVSGGLNTDTQYF
TRBJ1-2 once TRBD1 TRBV18 TGTGCCAGCTCATACGCCGGGACAGGGGTCGGCTATGGCTACACCTTC CASSYAGTGVGYGYTF
TRBJ1-3 - - TRBV2 TGTGCCAGCAGTGATCACAGGACCAGCTCTGGAAACACCATATATTTT CASSDHRTSSGNTIYF
TRBJ1-6 - TRBD1 TRBV5-1 TGTGCCAGCAGCTCGGGACAGGGAACCTATAATTCACCCCTCCACTTT CASSSGQGTYNSPLHF